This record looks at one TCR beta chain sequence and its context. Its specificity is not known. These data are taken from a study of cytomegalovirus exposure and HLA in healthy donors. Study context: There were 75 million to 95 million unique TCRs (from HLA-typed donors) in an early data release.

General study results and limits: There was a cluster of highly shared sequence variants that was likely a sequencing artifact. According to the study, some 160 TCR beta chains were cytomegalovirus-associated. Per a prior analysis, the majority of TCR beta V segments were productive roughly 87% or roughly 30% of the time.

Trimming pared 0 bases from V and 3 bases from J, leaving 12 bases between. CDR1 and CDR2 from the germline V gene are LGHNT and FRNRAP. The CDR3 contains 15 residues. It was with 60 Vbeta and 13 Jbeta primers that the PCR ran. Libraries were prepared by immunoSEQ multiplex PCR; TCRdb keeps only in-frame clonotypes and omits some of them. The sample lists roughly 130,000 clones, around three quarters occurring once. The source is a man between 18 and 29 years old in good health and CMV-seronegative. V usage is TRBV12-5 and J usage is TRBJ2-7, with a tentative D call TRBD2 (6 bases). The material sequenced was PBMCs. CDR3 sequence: CASGLVTGDLYEQYF. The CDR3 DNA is TGTGCTAGTGGTTTGGTAACGGGGGATCTCTACGAGCAGTACTTC.